This T cell receptor (beta chain) was identified in a study of blood T cell repertoires in COVID-19. Overall study context: Specimens from acute and convalescent COVID-19 originated in the United States, Italy and Spain. Sample material is recorded as cDNA or gDNA derived from T cells, B-cell-depleted T cells, or PBMCs.

Under the authors' procedure: How many nucleated cells were present was estimated from reference gene primer amplification. TCRdb's copy holds only in-frame clones and misses some; the assay was immunoSEQ multiplex PCR. Clone size and the V and J calls come from that table; the DNA yielded D and trimming. This table has about 58,000 clones, about four fifths appearing once. The source is a human donor in a cohort sampled during active COVID-19. Sequencing was done on a sample of peripheral blood.

The CDR3 loop reads CASSLDRAGYEQYF. DNA of the CDR3: TGCGCCAGCAGCTTGGACAGGGCCGGCTACGAGCAGTACTTC. This sequence joins TRBV5-1 and TRBJ2-7; D is possibly TRBD1 (6 bases). The V gene's germline CDR1 is SGHRS and CDR2 YFSETQ. CDR3 size: 14 residues. Trimming shortened V by 0 bases and J by 3 bases, and 10 bases separated the two germline ends. The variable domain in full, completed from reference TRBV5-1 and TRBJ2-7, reads KAGVTQTPRYLIKTRGQQVTLSCSPISGHRSVSWYQQTPGQGLQFLFEYFSETQRNKGNFPGRFSGRQFSNSRSEMNVSTLELGDSALYLCASSLDRAGYEQYFGPGTRLTVT.